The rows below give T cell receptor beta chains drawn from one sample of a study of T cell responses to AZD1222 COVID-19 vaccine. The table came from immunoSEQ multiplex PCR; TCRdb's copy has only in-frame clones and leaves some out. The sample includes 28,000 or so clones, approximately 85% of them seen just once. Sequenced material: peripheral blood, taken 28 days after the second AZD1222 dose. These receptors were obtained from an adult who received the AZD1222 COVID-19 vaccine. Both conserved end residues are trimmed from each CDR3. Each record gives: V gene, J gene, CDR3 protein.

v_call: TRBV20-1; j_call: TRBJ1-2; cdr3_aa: SAPEAAGYT
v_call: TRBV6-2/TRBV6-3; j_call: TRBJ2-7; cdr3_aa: ASSYFTGNEQY
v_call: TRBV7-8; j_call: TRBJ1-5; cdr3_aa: ASSLGTDSNQPQH
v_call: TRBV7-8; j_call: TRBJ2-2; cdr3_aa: ASSPQGARDTGELF
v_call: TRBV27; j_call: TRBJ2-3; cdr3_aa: ASRLGKTFTDTQY
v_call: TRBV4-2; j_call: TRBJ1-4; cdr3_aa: ASSQDHGTGTEKLF
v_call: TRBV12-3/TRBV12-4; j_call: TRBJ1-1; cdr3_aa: ASSFQGDTEAF
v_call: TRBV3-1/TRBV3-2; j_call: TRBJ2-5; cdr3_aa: ASTGGRLETQY
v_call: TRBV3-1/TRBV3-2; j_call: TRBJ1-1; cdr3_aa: ASRPGGRETEAF
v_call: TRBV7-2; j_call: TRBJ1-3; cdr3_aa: ASSLVRSGNTIY
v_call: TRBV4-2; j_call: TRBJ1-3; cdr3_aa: ASRTAASGNTIY
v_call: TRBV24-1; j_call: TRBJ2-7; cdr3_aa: ATSDLAGQYTYEQY
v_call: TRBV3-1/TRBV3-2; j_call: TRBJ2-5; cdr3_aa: ASSYNRNQETQY
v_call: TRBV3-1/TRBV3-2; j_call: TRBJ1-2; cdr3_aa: ASSQVQGYGYT
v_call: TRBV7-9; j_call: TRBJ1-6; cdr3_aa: ASSSATGNNSPLH
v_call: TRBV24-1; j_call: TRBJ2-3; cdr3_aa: ATSDSHRGDTDTQY
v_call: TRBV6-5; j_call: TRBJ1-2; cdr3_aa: ASKPGTATLGYT
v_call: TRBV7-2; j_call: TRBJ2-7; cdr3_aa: ASSLGQGGEQY
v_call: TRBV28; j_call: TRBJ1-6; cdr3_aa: ASSPVFGNSPLH
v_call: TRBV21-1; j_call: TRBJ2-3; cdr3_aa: ASTSTISIESWDTQY
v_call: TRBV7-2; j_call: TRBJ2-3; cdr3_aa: ASSLTRFDTQY
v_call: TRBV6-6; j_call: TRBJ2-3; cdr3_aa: ASSWTSGEYTDTQY
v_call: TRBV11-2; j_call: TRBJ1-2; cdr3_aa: ASSSTGVYGYT
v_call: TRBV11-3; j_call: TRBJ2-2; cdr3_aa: ASSQKTSGTGELF
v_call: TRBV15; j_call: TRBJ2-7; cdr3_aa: ATSRDFRAGTIYEQY
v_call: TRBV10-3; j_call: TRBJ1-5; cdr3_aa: AAGQGGDQPQH
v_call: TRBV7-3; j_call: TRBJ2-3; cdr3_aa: ASSLSPGLADPRTDTQY
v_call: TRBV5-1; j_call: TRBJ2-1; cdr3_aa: ASSPTSGGALSRSSYNEQF
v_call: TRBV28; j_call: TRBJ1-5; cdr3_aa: ASITGQGGNQPQH
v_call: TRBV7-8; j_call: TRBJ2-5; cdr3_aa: ASSLGLEQETQY
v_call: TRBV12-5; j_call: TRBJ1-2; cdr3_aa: ASASVKAAGYGYT
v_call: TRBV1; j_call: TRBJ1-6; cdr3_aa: TSSQLLDRVHNSPLH
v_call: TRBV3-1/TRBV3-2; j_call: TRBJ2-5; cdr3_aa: ASSAGSRGGQETQY
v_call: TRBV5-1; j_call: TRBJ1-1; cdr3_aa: ASSLNRAMPTEAF
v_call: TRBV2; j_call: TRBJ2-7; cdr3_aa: ASGSDRVAYEQY
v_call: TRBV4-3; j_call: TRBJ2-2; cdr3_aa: ASSQEKGASLGGELF
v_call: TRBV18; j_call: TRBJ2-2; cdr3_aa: ASSPPAGEAGELF
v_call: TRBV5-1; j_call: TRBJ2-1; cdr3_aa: ASSPRLSGADREQF
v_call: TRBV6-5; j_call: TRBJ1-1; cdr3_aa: AGRVGRDTEAF
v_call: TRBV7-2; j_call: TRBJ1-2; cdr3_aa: ASSLEKAGNYGYT
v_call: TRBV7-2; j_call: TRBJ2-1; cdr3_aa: ASSLGGSGPEQF
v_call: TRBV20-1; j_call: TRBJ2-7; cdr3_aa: SAEPYEQY
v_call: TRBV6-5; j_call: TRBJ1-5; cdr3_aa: ASSWRVNQPQH
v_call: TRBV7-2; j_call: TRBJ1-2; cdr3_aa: ASSPGLRYGYT
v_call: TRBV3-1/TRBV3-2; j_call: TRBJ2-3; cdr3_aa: ASSQGRGAWDTQY
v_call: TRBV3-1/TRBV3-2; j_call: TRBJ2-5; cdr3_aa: ASSQEHYQRPAHPQETQY
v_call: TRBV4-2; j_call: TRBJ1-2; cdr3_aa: ASSQEGDGVYGYT
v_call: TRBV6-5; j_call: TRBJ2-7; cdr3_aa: ASSPGGYYEQY
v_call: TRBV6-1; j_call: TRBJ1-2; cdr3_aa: ASSEPGPSVYGYT
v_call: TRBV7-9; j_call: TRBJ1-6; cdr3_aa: ASSPRGYNSPLH
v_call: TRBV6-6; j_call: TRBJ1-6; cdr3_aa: ASSPNLGGRGSNSPLH